One sample yielded the 14 T cell receptor beta chains listed below, sequenced in a study of beta chain features in type 1 diabetes. Every bit of the isolated RNA underwent reverse transcription, so sequencing read expressed TCRB transcripts. Measured with immunoSEQ multiplex PCR; TCRdb has only the in-frame clones, and not every one. This table has 500,000 to 700,000 clones, around a sixth appearing once. Sequenced sample: naive CD4+ T cells from blood. The origin of the receptors is a man aged 18 to 29 in good health.

Only a few counts were recorded for this clone. The CDR3 nucleotides are TGTGCCAGCAAACCGAAGGGACAGGGAAACACTGAAGCTTTCTTT. Encoded protein: CASKPKGQGNTEAFF. The chain recombines TRBV27 with TRBJ1-1; TRBD1 matches at 9 bases. V lost 7 bases and J lost 2; bases outside the gene matches: 8. CDR3 length: 15 amino acids. Germline V lookup: CDR1 MNHEY, CDR2 SMNVEV (reference sequence).

This clone has a handful of counts. This sample also contains other DNA sequences that code for the same CDR3. The rearrangement links TRBV7-2 to TRBJ2-1; D gene unclear. The CDR3 is made up of 11 amino acids. V was clipped by 4 bases and J by 5 bases, with 3 bases between them. From germline, CDR1 is SGHTA and CDR2 FQGNSA. Here the CDR3 DNA reads TGTGCCAGCAGCTCACACAATGAGCAGTTCTTC. Its protein product is CASSSHNEQFF.

V and J are TRBV10-3 and TRBJ1-4; no clear D gene. V gave up 2 bases and J gave up 2 bases, with 6 bases separating them. Germline V lookup: CDR1 ENHRY, CDR2 SYGVKD. This CDR3 region has 14 residues. CDR3 sequence: CAISEGATNEKLFF. CDR3 DNA: TGTGCCATCAGTGAGGGAGCCACTAATGAAAAACTGTTTTTT.

This chain connects TRBV4-1 to TRBJ2-2, with 15 bases matching TRBD2. Germline-derived CDR1 and CDR2 are MGHRA and YSYEKL. After removal of 3 bases from V and 3 bases from J, the junction contained 8 bases not matched to a gene. The CDR3 runs to 19 residues. This CDR3 reads CASSQPGLAGGGDTGELFF. CDR3 DNA: TGCGCCAGCAGCCAGCCGGGACTAGCGGGAGGCGGGGACACCGGGGAGCTGTTTTTT.

V gene TRBV5-1 combines with J gene TRBJ2-7; D may match TRBD1 or TRBD2 (6 bases each). The CDR3 consists of 15 residues. Trimming took 6 bases from V and 1 from J, leaving 17 bases between them. The germline CDR1 and CDR2 sequences are SGHRS and YFSETQ. DNA of the CDR3: TGCGCCAGCATACCTGGAGGGGGTAGATCCTACGAGCAGTACTTC. This gives the protein CASIPGGGRSYEQYF.

This clone came up a few times. This chain connects TRBV5-1 to TRBJ2-7, with 7 bases aligning to TRBD2. Germline assignment: CDR1 SGHRS and CDR2 YFSETQ. V was pared by 1 base and J by 0 bases, with 4 bases of the junction left unmatched. The CDR3 has 15 amino acids. CDR3 loop: CASSLSGGSSYEQYF. The CDR3 region has the DNA TGCGCCAGCAGCTTGTCTGGCGGGAGCTCCTACGAGCAGTACTTC. Using reference TRBV5-1 and TRBJ2-7 for the parts outside the CDR3, the full variable domain is KAGVTQTPRYLIKTRGQQVTLSCSPISGHRSVSWYQQTPGQGLQFLFEYFSETQRNKGNFPGRFSGRQFSNSRSEMNVSTLELGDSALYLCASSLSGGSSYEQYFGPGTRLTVT.

The chain couples TRBV4-2 to TRBJ1-1; D perhaps matches TRBD1 (6 bases). Deletions cut 0 bases from V and 5 bases from J, with 10 bases between. Germline lookup yields CDR1 LGHNA and CDR2 YNFKEQ. The CDR3 is 14 residues long. The CDR3 loop reads CASSQDRGLTEAFF. CDR3 in DNA: TGTGCCAGCAGCCAAGATCGGGGGCTTACTGAAGCTTTCTTT.

This chain uses TRBV5-6 with TRBJ2-7; D gene uncertain. Per the germline V gene, CDR1 is SGHDT and CDR2 is YYEEEE. Trimming took 4 bases from V and 6 from J, leaving 14 bases between them. This CDR3 comprises 13 residues. The CDR3 is CASSPSRQGEQYF. The CDR3 DNA follows: TGTGCCAGCAGCCCATCTAGACAAGGCGAGCAGTACTTC.

This sequence joins TRBV5-1 and TRBJ2-7; D is undetermined. The CDR3 loop spans 14 amino acids. V was clipped by 3 bases and J by 6 bases, with 16 bases between them. Per germline, CDR1 SGHRS and CDR2 YFSETQ. The CDR3 loop reads CASSYEPATAEQYF. The DNA for the CDR3 is TGCGCCAGCAGCTATGAGCCGGCGACCGCCGAGCAGTACTTC.

The rearrangement joins TRBV2 to TRBJ2-7; 10 bases match TRBD1. CDR3 length: 14 amino acids. CDR1 SNHLY and CDR2 FYNNEI come from the germline V gene. V lost 7 bases and J lost 7; bases outside the gene matches: 10. CDR3 protein: CASTGDRGQGEQYF. The DNA for the CDR3 is TGTGCCAGCACAGGCGACAGGGGGCAAGGAGAGCAGTACTTC.

This clone was picked up a small number of times. DNA for the CDR3: TGTGCCAGCAGCTCTACTCTAGCGGGGGGGCCTCGGAATGAGCAGTTCTTC. It yields the protein CASSSTLAGGPRNEQFF. The chain is built from TRBV7-2 and TRBJ2-1; 12 nucleotides line up with TRBD2. Germline trimming cut 4 bases from V and 7 bases from J; bases unmatched to any gene: 11. This CDR3 is built from 17 residues. Germline loops: CDR1 SGHTA, CDR2 FQGNSA.

There are a few counts of this clone. V gene TRBV11-2 combines with J gene TRBJ2-5, with TRBD1 identical over 7 bases. Germline V gene data show CDR1 as SGHAT and CDR2 as FQNNGV. The V segment lost 0 bases and the J segment 5 bases; nucleotides outside the gene matches: 9. This CDR3 comprises 16 residues. In DNA form, the CDR3 reads TGTGCCAGCAGCTTAGATCAGACAGGGAATTTGGAGACCCAGTACTTC. Translating it yields CASSLDQTGNLETQYF. Filled out from reference TRBV11-2 and TRBJ2-5, the complete variable domain reads EAGVAQSPRYKIIEKRQSVAFWCNPISGHATLYWYQQILGQGPKLLIQFQNNGVVDDSQLPKDRFSAERLKGVDSTLKIQPAKLEDSAVYLCASSLDQTGNLETQYFGPGTRLLVL.

The chain employs TRBV29-1 and TRBJ1-2; 7 bases match TRBD1. The CDR3 extends over 11 amino acids. Trimming removed 6 bases from V and 7 bases from J; junction bases left unmatched: 5. Looked up from germline, CDR1 is SQVTM and CDR2 is ANQGSEA. The CDR3 DNA is TGCAGCGTGGCAGGGGGGGTTGGCTACACCTTC. Protein product: CSVAGGVGYTF.

This chain joins TRBV10-3 and TRBJ1-2, with no clear D. In germline, CDR1 is ENHRY, CDR2 SYGVKD. The CDR3 contains 14 residues. The ends were cut back, 8 bases at V and 13 bases at J, with 26 bases in the middle. CDR3 bases: TGTGCCATCGGAAGGGAAGCGCTCGGAAGCCGGTCCACCTTC. Its translation is CAIGREALGSRSTF.